A selection of T cell receptor beta chains follows, all from one sample in a study of CD8 T cell repertoires and HIV-1 epitope variants. Sequencing was performed with immunoSEQ multiplex PCR; in TCRdb, only in-frame clones are kept and a portion is missing. This sample yields about 95,000 clones, of which roughly 77% are seen a single time; around 25% belongs to the top ten. Specimen: uncultured baseline CD8+ T cells from peripheral blood mononuclear cells (PBMCs). These receptors came from a male donor with HIV. Both conserved end residues are part of each CDR3. The D gene is left open where the match is weak. Clone sizes are given selectively: once, few, many, or a class where the clone is expanded.

D gene	V gene	J gene	clone size	CDR3 DNA	CDR3 protein
.	TRBV7-2	TRBJ2-3	.	TGTGCCAGCAGCTTGGGCCTCGGGGATACGCAGTATTTT	CASSLGLGDTQYF
TRBD1	TRBV4-3	TRBJ1-2	.	TGCGCCAGCAGCCAAGATACAGGGGGTTTCTATGGCTACACCTTC	CASSQDTGGFYGYTF
TRBD1	TRBV5-4	TRBJ2-7	few	TGTGCCAGCAGCTTACGGGACAGCTCCTACGAGCAGTACTTC	CASSLRDSSYEQYF
.	TRBV6-6	TRBJ2-6	.	TGTGCCAGCAGTCCCCGGATCTCTGGGGCCAACGTCCTGACTTTC	CASSPRISGANVLTF
TRBD1	TRBV4-2	TRBJ1-1	few	TGTGCCAGCAGCCAAGGAATGGGACAGGGTCGTGGGAACACTGAAGCTTTCTTT	CASSQGMGQGRGNTEAFF
.	TRBV7-2	TRBJ1-5	.	TGTGCCAGCAGCTCCTTATGGGCAGAGGGGCCCCAGCATTTT	CASSSLWAEGPQHF
TRBD1	TRBV28	TRBJ1-5	.	TGTGCCAGCCACACAGGGGGCACTCAGCCCCAGCATTTT	CASHTGGTQPQHF
.	TRBV7-2	TRBJ2-6	few	TGTGCCAGCAGCTTAAGGTCCACGGCCTCCGGGGCCAACGTCCTGACTTTC	CASSLRSTASGANVLTF
TRBD2	TRBV6-5	TRBJ2-1	few	TGTGCCAGCAGTCGACTAGCGGGAGGGGGTAATGAGCAGTTCTTC	CASSRLAGGGNEQFF
.	TRBV29-1	TRBJ2-7	few	TGCAGCGTTGAAGATGGGTCAGGGAGCCCCTACGAGCAGTACTTC	CSVEDGSGSPYEQYF
.	TRBV27	TRBJ2-1	.	TGTGCCAGCAGTTTAACCTCAAGTAGTGAGCAGTTCTTC	CASSLTSSSEQFF
.	TRBV27	TRBJ2-2	.	TGTGCCAGCAGTCATGGACTTTCAGCCTACACCGGGGAGCTGTTTTTT	CASSHGLSAYTGELFF
.	TRBV10-2	TRBJ1-1	.	TGCGCCAGCAGTGAGATCCCGGGAGCTGAAGCTTTCTTT	CASSEIPGAEAFF
.	TRBV30	TRBJ2-3	many	TGTGCCTGGAGCGAGGAGGATACGCAGTATTTT	CAWSEEDTQYF
TRBD2	TRBV9	TRBJ2-2	.	TGTGCCAGCTCAGAGGCGGGGCTAGCGGGAGGGTACACCGGGGAGCTGTTTTTT	CASSEAGLAGGYTGELFF
TRBD2	TRBV6-5	TRBJ2-5	.	TGTGCCAGCAGTTACTCGCTTAGTGGGAGGGGACAGACCCAGTACTTC	CASSYSLSGRGQTQYF
.	TRBV6-1	TRBJ1-5	.	TGTGCCAGCAGTGAAGCGCGACAGCCCCAGCATTTT	CASSEARQPQHF
.	TRBV19	TRBJ1-5	.	TGTGCCAGTAGTGCGACTAAGGGGCAGCCCCAGCATTTT	CASSATKGQPQHF
TRBD2	TRBV7-2	TRBJ2-7	.	TGTGCCAGCAGCTTAATCTCTAGCGGGAGGGGAAGTGGGACCTACGAGCAGTACTTC	CASSLISSGRGSGTYEQYF
.	TRBV4-2	TRBJ1-1	.	TGTGCCAGCAGCTCTCTATCACAAGTAAACACTGAAGCTTTCTTT	CASSSLSQVNTEAFF
.	TRBV5-1	TRBJ2-5	.	TGCGCCAGCAGCTTGGAGGGGGGCCGGGAGACCCAGTACTTC	CASSLEGGRETQYF
TRBD1	TRBV6-1	TRBJ2-7	.	TGTGCCAGCTTTGGGACAGGGTCCGAGCAGTACTTC	CASFGTGSEQYF
.	TRBV6-1	TRBJ2-1	once	TGTGCCAGCAGTGAAGTAGGGGGTGGAGGTGAGCAGTTCTTC	CASSEVGGGGEQFF
.	TRBV7-2	TRBJ1-2	.	TGTGCCAGCAGCTTACGCGGGTTTGAGGGCTACACCTTC	CASSLRGFEGYTF
.	TRBV19	TRBJ1-1	.	TGTGCCAGTAGTATAAAGAAGAACACTGAAGCTTTCTTT	CASSIKKNTEAFF
.	TRBV13	TRBJ2-3	.	TGTGCCAGCAGCTTGGGGGCAGGGACCACAGATACGCAGTATTTT	CASSLGAGTTDTQYF
.	TRBV6-1	TRBJ1-4	.	TGTGCCAGCAGTGGCAGGACGGGGTGGGGTGAAAAACTGTTTTTT	CASSGRTGWGEKLFF
.	TRBV19	TRBJ1-2	.	TGTGCCAGTAGGACGGACACCGACTATGGCTACACCTTC	CASRTDTDYGYTF
TRBD2	TRBV7-9	TRBJ2-7	.	TGTGCCAGCAGCCGAGGACTAGCGGGGCTCTACGAGCAGTACTTC	CASSRGLAGLYEQYF
.	TRBV30	TRBJ2-3	.	TGTGCCTGGAGTCCCGATACTAGGAGATTCCAATATTTT	CAWSPDTRRFQYF
TRBD1	TRBV30	TRBJ2-6	.	TGTGCCTGGACCACAGGGGGCGTCTCTGGGGCCAACGTCCTGACTTTC	CAWTTGGVSGANVLTF
TRBD1	TRBV7-9	TRBJ1-5	.	TGTGCCAGCAGCCTGACAGGGCCCGGGGGCAATCAGCCCCAGCATTTT	CASSLTGPGGNQPQHF
TRBD1	TRBV7-6	TRBJ1-4	.	TGTGCCAGCAGCTTAGACGGGACAGGGGATGAAAAACTGTTTTTT	CASSLDGTGDEKLFF
TRBD1	TRBV28	TRBJ1-5	.	TGTGCCAGCAGTCCTCAGGGGGCAGGAATCAACAATCAGCCCCAGCATTTT	CASSPQGAGINNQPQHF
.	TRBV6-5	TRBJ2-1	.	TGTGCCAGCAGTGAGACCAGCTACAATGAGCAGTTCTTC	CASSETSYNEQFF
TRBD2	TRBV5-6	TRBJ2-7	few	TGTGCCAGCAGCTTAGCGGGACCCGACGAGCAGTACTTC	CASSLAGPDEQYF
.	TRBV5-1	TRBJ2-1	.	TGCGCCAGCAGCTCAGGACAGAGCTCCTACAATGAGCAGTTCTTC	CASSSGQSSYNEQFF
.	TRBV19	TRBJ1-1	.	TGTGCCAGTAGGATCGGGAACACTGAAGCTTTCTTT	CASRIGNTEAFF
TRBD2	TRBV14	TRBJ2-7	.	TGTGCCAGCAGCCAGATCGGGGGGTACTCCTACGAGCAGTACTTC	CASSQIGGYSYEQYF
.	TRBV7-3	TRBJ2-3	.	TGTGCCAGCAGCTTAACCCCAAGCTCCACAGATACGCAGTATTTT	CASSLTPSSTDTQYF
.	TRBV27	TRBJ1-1	once	TGTGCCAGCAGTTTAGGGGAAGTACACACTGAAGCTTTCTTT	CASSLGEVHTEAFF
.	TRBV2	TRBJ2-2	.	TGTGCCAGCACAACCGGCAGCTTGTCCACCGGGGAGCTGTTTTTT	CASTTGSLSTGELFF
.	TRBV7-9	TRBJ2-1	.	TGTGCCAGCAGGTCCCCAGCTTCTGGGGATTCCTACAATGAGCAGTTCTTC	CASRSPASGDSYNEQFF
.	TRBV28	TRBJ1-5	few	TGTGCCAGCAGTTTGGACGGGGGTCCCATCCGGCCCCAGCATTTT	CASSLDGGPIRPQHF
.	TRBV5-6	TRBJ2-7	.	TGTGCCAGCAAGGTAGGGAATGGGAACGAGCAGTACTTC	CASKVGNGNEQYF
.	TRBV7-6	TRBJ2-1	.	TGTGCCAGCAGCCTCCGGGAGAACAATGAGCAGTTCTTC	CASSLRENNEQFF
.	TRBV13	TRBJ2-7	.	TGTGCCAGCAGCCCCTTATTAGACAGGATTAACTCCTACGAGCAGTACTTC	CASSPLLDRINSYEQYF
.	TRBV29-1	TRBJ2-7	.	TGCAGCGTTGCCCCGGGACTCCGAAGAGAGCAGTACTTC	CSVAPGLRREQYF
TRBD1	TRBV28	TRBJ2-7	.	TGTGCCAGCAGCGCAGGGGGCCCTGGAAAGCAGTACTTC	CASSAGGPGKQYF
TRBD2	TRBV28	TRBJ2-1	.	TGTGCCAGCAGTTCCCGGCTAGCGGTCGTCAATGAGCAGTTCTTC	CASSSRLAVVNEQFF
.	TRBV4-3	TRBJ1-1	.	TGCGCCAGCAGCCAAGTAAACCGGGACAAGGCTTTCTTT	CASSQVNRDKAFF
.	TRBV27	TRBJ1-1	.	TGTGCCACTCGGGGACACCTGAACACTGAAGCTTTCTTT	CATRGHLNTEAFF
TRBD1	TRBV2	TRBJ1-2	.	TGTGCCAGCAGTAGACTCCAGGGGGTCCTGCATGGCTACACCTTC	CASSRLQGVLHGYTF